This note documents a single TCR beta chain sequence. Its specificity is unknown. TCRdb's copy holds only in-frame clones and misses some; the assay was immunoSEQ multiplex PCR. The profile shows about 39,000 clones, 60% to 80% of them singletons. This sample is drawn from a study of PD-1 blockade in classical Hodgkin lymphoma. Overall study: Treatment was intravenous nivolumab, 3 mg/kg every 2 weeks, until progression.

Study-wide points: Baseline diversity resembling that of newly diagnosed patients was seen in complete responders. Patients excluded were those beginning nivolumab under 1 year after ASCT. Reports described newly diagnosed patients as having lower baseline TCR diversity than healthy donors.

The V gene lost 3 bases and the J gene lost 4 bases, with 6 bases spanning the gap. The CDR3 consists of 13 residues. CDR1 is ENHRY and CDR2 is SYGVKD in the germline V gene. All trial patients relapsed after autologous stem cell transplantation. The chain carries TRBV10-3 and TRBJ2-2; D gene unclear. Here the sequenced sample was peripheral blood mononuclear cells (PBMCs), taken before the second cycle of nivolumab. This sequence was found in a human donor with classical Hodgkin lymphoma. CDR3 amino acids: CAISDTGTGELFF. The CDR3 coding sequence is TGTGCCATCAGTGATACGGGCACCGGGGAGCTGTTTTTT.